A selection of T cell receptor beta chains follows, all from one sample in a study of blood T cell repertoires in COVID-19. Clones were read by immunoSEQ multiplex PCR, and TCRdb kept only the in-frame ones, dropping some. The data contain a few hundred thousand clones, 85% to 90% of them singletons. The sample was peripheral blood. The receptors originated from a woman in her twenties or thirties with COVID-19, enrolled during active disease. The CDR3 runs from the conserved cysteine through the conserved F or W. The order of the fields is D gene, J gene, clone size, V gene, CDR3 protein, CDR3 DNA. A D gene is named only where the DNA matches it firmly. Clone size, where shown, is once, few, many, or a class for clones that have expanded.

d_gene: TRBD2
j_gene: TRBJ2-7
abundance: NA
v_gene: TRBV19
CDR3aa: CASSIRSSGYEQYF
CDR3nt: TGTGCCAGTAGTATCCGTTCTAGCGGCTACGAGCAGTACTTC

d_gene: NA
j_gene: TRBJ2-2
abundance: NA
v_gene: TRBV5-4
CDR3aa: CASSAGLTGELFF
CDR3nt: TGTGCCAGCAGCGCAGGGTTAACCGGGGAGCTGTTTTTT

d_gene: NA
j_gene: TRBJ2-2
abundance: NA
v_gene: TRBV7-9
CDR3aa: CASGPRGTGELFF
CDR3nt: TGTGCCAGCGGCCCCCGAGGGACCGGGGAGCTGTTTTTT

d_gene: NA
j_gene: TRBJ1-1
abundance: NA
v_gene: TRBV29-1
CDR3aa: CSAALAGNTEAFF
CDR3nt: TGCAGCGCAGCTCTGGCGGGGAACACTGAAGCTTTCTTT

d_gene: NA
j_gene: TRBJ2-7
abundance: NA
v_gene: TRBV28
CDR3aa: CASSLPKGYEQYF
CDR3nt: TGTGCCAGCAGTTTACCTAAGGGGTACGAGCAGTACTTC

d_gene: NA
j_gene: TRBJ1-1
abundance: NA
v_gene: TRBV28
CDR3aa: CASSLRGDTEAFF
CDR3nt: TGTGCCAGCAGTTTGCGAGGCGACACTGAAGCTTTCTTT

d_gene: TRBD2
j_gene: TRBJ2-3
abundance: NA
v_gene: TRBV11-2
CDR3aa: CASSRWGGSTDTQYF
CDR3nt: TGTGCCAGCAGCCGCTGGGGGGGTAGCACAGATACGCAGTATTTT

d_gene: NA
j_gene: TRBJ2-3
abundance: NA
v_gene: TRBV14
CDR3aa: CASSQGTVFADTQYF
CDR3nt: TGTGCCAGCAGCCAAGGGACTGTCTTTGCAGATACGCAGTATTTT

d_gene: TRBD1
j_gene: TRBJ2-7
abundance: NA
v_gene: TRBV5-1
CDR3aa: CASSAGVGQGEREQYF
CDR3nt: TGCGCCAGCAGCGCTGGCGTGGGACAGGGGGAACGCGAGCAGTACTTC

d_gene: TRBD1
j_gene: TRBJ2-3
abundance: NA
v_gene: TRBV15
CDR3aa: CATSRSGTGNTDTQYF
CDR3nt: TGTGCCACCAGCAGATCCGGGACAGGGAACACAGATACGCAGTATTTT

d_gene: TRBD1
j_gene: TRBJ1-2
abundance: NA
v_gene: TRBV28
CDR3aa: CASSFSGTGNYGYTF
CDR3nt: TGTGCCAGCAGTTTTTCCGGGACAGGGAACTATGGCTACACCTTC

d_gene: TRBD2
j_gene: TRBJ2-3
abundance: NA
v_gene: TRBV30
CDR3aa: CAWSTGTSGTDTQYF
CDR3nt: TGTGCCTGGAGTACAGGGACTAGCGGAACAGATACGCAGTATTTT

d_gene: NA
j_gene: TRBJ2-2
abundance: NA
v_gene: TRBV4-1
CDR3aa: CASSQDRWSGELFF
CDR3nt: TGCGCCAGCAGCCAAGATCGGTGGTCTGGGGAGCTGTTTTTT

d_gene: TRBD1
j_gene: TRBJ2-6
abundance: NA
v_gene: TRBV7-3
CDR3aa: CASSTTGGHTGANVLTF
CDR3nt: TGTGCCAGCAGTACTACAGGGGGGCACACTGGGGCCAACGTCCTGACTTTC

d_gene: TRBD2
j_gene: TRBJ2-1
abundance: NA
v_gene: TRBV19
CDR3aa: CASSIGTRGYNEQFF
CDR3nt: TGTGCCAGTAGTATAGGGACTAGAGGTTACAATGAGCAGTTCTTC

d_gene: NA
j_gene: TRBJ1-5
abundance: NA
v_gene: TRBV2
CDR3aa: CASSEVRDQPQHF
CDR3nt: TGTGCCAGCAGTGAAGTCCGGGATCAGCCCCAGCATTTT

d_gene: TRBD1
j_gene: TRBJ2-5
abundance: NA
v_gene: TRBV6-5
CDR3aa: CASTMTGGYETQYF
CDR3nt: TGTGCCAGCACCATGACAGGGGGCTATGAGACCCAGTACTTC

d_gene: TRBD2
j_gene: TRBJ2-7
abundance: NA
v_gene: TRBV3-1/TRBV3-2
CDR3aa: CASSLGTSGRAYEQYF
CDR3nt: TGTGCCAGCAGCCTAGGGACTAGCGGGAGGGCCTACGAGCAGTACTTC

d_gene: NA
j_gene: TRBJ1-4
abundance: NA
v_gene: TRBV5-5
CDR3aa: CASSFSPGRGEKLFF
CDR3nt: TGTGCCAGCAGCTTCTCTCCAGGAAGGGGGGAAAAACTGTTTTTT

d_gene: NA
j_gene: TRBJ1-2
abundance: NA
v_gene: TRBV21-1
CDR3aa: CAVQGWSYGYTF
CDR3nt: TGTGCCGTTCAGGGGTGGTCCTATGGCTACACCTTC

d_gene: NA
j_gene: TRBJ2-1
abundance: NA
v_gene: TRBV6-1
CDR3aa: CASSEIGGGHYNEQFF
CDR3nt: TGTGCCAGCAGTGAAATCGGGGGAGGCCACTACAATGAGCAGTTCTTC

d_gene: TRBD1
j_gene: TRBJ2-7
abundance: NA
v_gene: TRBV29-1
CDR3aa: CSALGTGVYDEQYF
CDR3nt: TGCAGCGCCTTAGGGACAGGGGTTTACGACGAGCAGTACTTC

d_gene: TRBD1
j_gene: TRBJ1-1
abundance: few
v_gene: TRBV15
CDR3aa: CATSRNRQGAEAFF
CDR3nt: TGTGCCACCAGCAGAAACCGACAGGGTGCTGAAGCTTTCTTT

d_gene: TRBD1
j_gene: TRBJ1-1
abundance: NA
v_gene: TRBV19
CDR3aa: CASSPSDRGRTEAFF
CDR3nt: TGTGCCAGTAGTCCCTCGGACAGGGGGCGGACTGAAGCTTTCTTT

d_gene: TRBD2
j_gene: TRBJ2-3
abundance: NA
v_gene: TRBV5-1
CDR3aa: CASSLSSGSTDTQYF
CDR3nt: TGCGCCAGCAGCTTGTCTAGCGGGAGTACAGATACGCAGTATTTT

d_gene: TRBD2
j_gene: TRBJ2-5
abundance: NA
v_gene: TRBV24-1
CDR3aa: CATSDTATSGLQETQYF
CDR3nt: TGTGCCACCAGTGATACGGCGACTAGCGGGCTCCAAGAGACCCAGTACTTC

d_gene: NA
j_gene: TRBJ1-1
abundance: NA
v_gene: TRBV19
CDR3aa: CASSGTLNTEAFF
CDR3nt: TGTGCCAGTAGTGGGACACTAAACACTGAAGCTTTCTTT

d_gene: NA
j_gene: TRBJ2-6
abundance: NA
v_gene: TRBV19
CDR3aa: CASSPGLSGANVLTF
CDR3nt: TGTGCCAGTAGCCCGGGACTCTCTGGGGCCAACGTCCTGACTTTC

d_gene: NA
j_gene: TRBJ2-3
abundance: NA
v_gene: TRBV19
CDR3aa: CASSPGVGARDTQYF
CDR3nt: TGTGCCAGTAGCCCCGGGGTAGGAGCCAGAGATACGCAGTATTTT

d_gene: NA
j_gene: TRBJ1-1
abundance: NA
v_gene: TRBV27
CDR3aa: CASSLLRANTEAFF
CDR3nt: TGTGCCAGCAGTTTATTGAGGGCGAACACTGAAGCTTTCTTT

d_gene: TRBD1
j_gene: TRBJ1-2
abundance: NA
v_gene: TRBV27
CDR3aa: CASSSILTGAYGYTF
CDR3nt: TGTGCCAGCAGTTCAATACTCACAGGGGCCTATGGCTACACCTTC

d_gene: NA
j_gene: TRBJ2-2
abundance: NA
v_gene: TRBV9
CDR3aa: CASSPSGQAGELFF
CDR3nt: TGTGCCAGCAGCCCCAGCGGGCAGGCCGGGGAGCTGTTTTTT

d_gene: TRBD1
j_gene: TRBJ1-1
abundance: NA
v_gene: TRBV4-1
CDR3aa: CASSQRDRGMNTEAFF
CDR3nt: TGCGCCAGCAGCCAAAGGGACAGGGGGATGAACACTGAAGCTTTCTTT

d_gene: NA
j_gene: TRBJ2-3
abundance: NA
v_gene: TRBV5-4
CDR3aa: CASSRSSGRTDTQYF
CDR3nt: TGTGCCAGCAGCCGCTCTTCGGGTCGCACAGATACGCAGTATTTT

d_gene: NA
j_gene: TRBJ2-2
abundance: NA
v_gene: TRBV30
CDR3aa: CAGMRQNTGELFF
CDR3nt: TGTGCCGGGATGAGACAGAACACCGGGGAGCTGTTTTTT

d_gene: NA
j_gene: TRBJ2-3
abundance: NA
v_gene: TRBV5-6
CDR3aa: CASSSMGTSTDTQYF
CDR3nt: TGTGCCAGCAGCTCGATGGGGACTAGCACAGATACGCAGTATTTT

d_gene: NA
j_gene: TRBJ1-5
abundance: NA
v_gene: TRBV6-1
CDR3aa: CASSEEGQEYQPQHF
CDR3nt: TGTGCCAGCAGTGAAGAGGGACAAGAATATCAGCCCCAGCATTTT

d_gene: NA
j_gene: TRBJ2-7
abundance: NA
v_gene: TRBV9
CDR3aa: CASSVGGVAEQYF
CDR3nt: TGTGCCAGCAGCGTAGGGGGAGTGGCCGAGCAGTACTTC

d_gene: NA
j_gene: TRBJ2-7
abundance: NA
v_gene: TRBV29-1
CDR3aa: CSVGSSGVSNEQYF
CDR3nt: TGCAGCGTTGGCTCGTCAGGGGTCTCCAACGAGCAGTACTTC

d_gene: NA
j_gene: TRBJ1-2
abundance: NA
v_gene: TRBV11-2
CDR3aa: CASSLDGGPNYGYTF
CDR3nt: TGTGCCAGCAGCTTAGACGGGGGTCCTAACTATGGCTACACCTTC

d_gene: NA
j_gene: TRBJ2-1
abundance: NA
v_gene: TRBV7-6
CDR3aa: CASSSLASGYNEQFF
CDR3nt: TGTGCCAGCAGCTCGTTGGCTAGTGGGTACAATGAGCAGTTCTTC

d_gene: TRBD2
j_gene: TRBJ2-5
abundance: NA
v_gene: TRBV6-5
CDR3aa: CASSRWTSGLETQYF
CDR3nt: TGTGCCAGCAGTAGGTGGACTAGCGGGTTGGAGACCCAGTACTTC

d_gene: TRBD2
j_gene: TRBJ2-7
abundance: NA
v_gene: TRBV19
CDR3aa: CASSISGRSEQYF
CDR3nt: TGTGCCAGTAGTATTAGCGGGAGGAGCGAGCAGTACTTC